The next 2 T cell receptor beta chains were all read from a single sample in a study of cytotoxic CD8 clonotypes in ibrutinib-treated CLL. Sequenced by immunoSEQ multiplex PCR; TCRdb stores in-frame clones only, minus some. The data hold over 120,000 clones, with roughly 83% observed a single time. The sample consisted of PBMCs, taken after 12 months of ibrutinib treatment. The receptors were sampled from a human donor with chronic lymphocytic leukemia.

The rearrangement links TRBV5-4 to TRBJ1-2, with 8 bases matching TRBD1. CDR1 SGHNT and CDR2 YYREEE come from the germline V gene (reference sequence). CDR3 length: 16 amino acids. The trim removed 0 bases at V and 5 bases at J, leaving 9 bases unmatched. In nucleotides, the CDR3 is TGTGCCAGCAGCTTGGGGCCCTTAACAGGGGGGTATGGCTACACCTTC. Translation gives CASSLGPLTGGYGYTF.

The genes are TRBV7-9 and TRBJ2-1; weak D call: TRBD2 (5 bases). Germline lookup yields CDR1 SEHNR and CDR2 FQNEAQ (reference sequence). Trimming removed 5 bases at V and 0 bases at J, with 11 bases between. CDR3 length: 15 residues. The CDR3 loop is CASSISAGSYNEQFF. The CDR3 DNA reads TGTGCCAGCAGCATTAGCGCGGGCTCCTACAATGAGCAGTTCTTC.